Below, 13 T cell receptor beta chains from the same sample are listed, as sequenced in a study of blood T cell repertoires in COVID-19. Produced via immunoSEQ multiplex PCR; TCRdb's table is partial and in-frame only. The sample includes roughly 330,000 clones, roughly 87% of them seen just once. Sequenced input: peripheral blood. These receptors were collected from a man aged 25 to 45 with COVID-19, enrolled during active disease.

The rearrangement uses TRBV23-1 and TRBJ1-1; 10 positions agree with TRBD1. TRBV23-1 is known as an ORF, though its function is uncertain. The V segment lost 4 bases and the J segment 1 base; nucleotides outside the gene matches: 15. The CDR3 loop spans 19 amino acids. DNA for the CDR3: TGCGCCAGCAGTCCCTGGCGGACAGGGGGGATGAAGACGAACACTGAAGCTTTCTTT. This encodes CASSPWRTGGMKTNTEAFF.

J is TRBJ1-5 and V is TRBV19; D is possibly TRBD1 (6 bases). This CDR3 has 17 amino acids. CDR1 is LNHDA and CDR2 is SQIVND in the germline V gene (reference sequence). V was shortened by 7 bases and J by 5 bases, with 24 bases between the two germline ends. Written as DNA, the CDR3 is TGTGCCAGTACCGAGTATCGGGGCGAAGGGGGGGATCAGCCCCAGCATTTT. Encoded protein: CASTEYRGEGGDQPQHF.

This clone showed up just once. The rearrangement links TRBV5-1 to TRBJ2-7; possible D gene TRBD1, 5 bases. Germline CDR1 SGHRS, CDR2 YFSETQ. The CDR3 runs to 13 residues. Trimming took off 4 bases at V and 0 bases at J, with 8 bases between the two ends. As DNA, the CDR3 is TGCGCCAGCAGCCCGGACAACTCCTACGAGCAGTACTTC. It translates to CASSPDNSYEQYF.

The rearrangement links TRBV5-1 to TRBJ1-3; 7 bases agree with TRBD1. The CDR3 sequence is 16 residues long. Germline CDR1 SGHRS, CDR2 YFSETQ. V shed 4 bases and J 2 bases; nucleotides not matched to a gene: 9. CDR3 bases: TGCGCCAGCAGCACCAGACAGGGAGGCGCTGGAAACACCATATATTTT. It yields the protein CASSTRQGGAGNTIYF. The full variable domain, with the rest looked up from reference TRBV5-1 and TRBJ1-3, is KAGVTQTPRYLIKTRGQQVTLSCSPISGHRSVSWYQQTPGQGLQFLFEYFSETQRNKGNFPGRFSGRQFSNSRSEMNVSTLELGDSALYLCASSTRQGGAGNTIYFGEGSWLTVV.

Points on this clone: The sample has other DNA sequences that encode this CDR3 too. The chain recombines TRBV7-2 with TRBJ2-7, with TRBD1 matching over 8 bases. Germline V gene sequence: CDR1 SGHTA, CDR2 FQGNSA. This CDR3 contains 13 residues. Unmatched junction bases numbered 5, after V lost 5 bases and J lost 5 bases. This CDR3 is CASSLDRGDEQYF. The CDR3 DNA reads TGTGCCAGCAGCCTTGACAGGGGTGACGAGCAGTACTTC. Full variable domain (rest looked up from reference TRBV7-2 and TRBJ2-7): GAGVSQSPSNKVTEKGKDVELRCDPISGHTALYWYRQSLGQGLEFLIYFQGNSAPDKSGLPSDRFSAERTGGSVSTLTIQRTQQEDSAVYLCASSLDRGDEQYFGPGTRLTVT.

The chain employs TRBV21-1 and TRBJ2-3; the listed D gene, TRBD2, was not tested against the DNA. TRBV21-1 is marked as a pseudogene. This CDR3 has 20 residues. The CDR3 DNA reads as TGTGCCAGCAGCAGAGGCGCTATGTGGCGGACTAGCTGGTACACAGATACGCAGTATTTT. This gives the protein CASSRGAMWRTSWYTDTQYF.

The chain is built from TRBV4-2 and TRBJ2-3, with TRBD1 identical over 8 bases. CDR1 and CDR2 (germline): LGHNA, YNFKEQ. V lost 6 bases to trimming and J lost 8 bases; unmatched junction nucleotides: 10. The CDR3 totals 14 residues. CDR3 sequence (DNA): TGTGCCAGCAGAACCGGACAGGGAATCGGTACGCAGTATTTT. Amino acids: CASRTGQGIGTQYF.

The rearrangement joins TRBV2 to TRBJ1-2; TRBD1 aligns across 11 bases. The germline V gene has CDR1 SNHLY and CDR2 FYNNEI. After removal of 9 bases from V and 6 bases from J, the junction contained 6 bases not matched to a gene. The CDR3 is 13 residues long. CDR3 amino acids: CARGTGGIDGYTF. CDR3 coding DNA: TGTGCCAGGGGGACAGGGGGTATCGATGGCTACACCTTC.

The chain carries TRBV11-3 and TRBJ2-3, with D possibly TRBD1 on 6 matching bases. The germline V and J ends were trimmed by 0 bases and 4 bases, with 11 bases remaining between them. CDR3 size: 15 residues. CDR1 is SGHNT and CDR2 is YENEEA in the germline V gene. The CDR3 protein is CASSLEAGDADTQYF. DNA of the CDR3: TGTGCCAGCAGCTTAGAGGCAGGGGATGCAGATACGCAGTATTTT.

The rearrangement uses TRBV18 and TRBJ1-1, with TRBD1 matching 8 bases. Germline V lookup: CDR1 KGHSH, CDR2 LQKENI. Unmatched junction bases numbered 4, after V lost 6 bases and J lost 4 bases. The CDR3 covers 13 residues. Here the CDR3 reads CASSRTGGTEAFF. In DNA, the CDR3 is TGTGCCAGCTCGAGAACAGGGGGCACTGAAGCTTTCTTT. Based on the CDR3 plus reference TRBV18 and TRBJ1-1, the full variable domain is NAGVMQNPRHLVRRRGQEARLRCSPMKGHSHVYWYRQLPEEGLKFMVYLQKENIIDESGMPKERFSAEFPKEGPSILRIQQVVRGDSAAYFCASSRTGGTEAFFGQGTRLTVV.

The chain has TRBV27 and TRBJ1-2, with TRBD1 identical over 7 bases. This CDR3 has 14 amino acids. Looked up from germline, CDR1 is MNHEY and CDR2 is SMNVEV (reference sequence). Trimming at V came to 6 bases and at J to 5 bases, leaving 9 bases not matched to a gene. In nucleotides, the CDR3 is TGTGCCAGCAGCCCCATGACAGGGATTTATGGCTACACCTTC. Its translation: CASSPMTGIYGYTF.

Of note for this clone: The sample contains more than one DNA sequence encoding this CDR3. J is TRBJ2-2 and V is TRBV12-3 or TRBV12-4; 7 nucleotides line up with TRBD2. V lost 6 bases to trimming and J lost 3 bases; unmatched junction nucleotides: 1. CDR3 length equals 13 residues. In nucleotides, the CDR3 is TGTGCCAGCAGGGCGGGAGACACCGGGGAGCTGTTTTTT. Encoded protein: CASRAGDTGELFF.

The V and J genes are TRBV7-9 and TRBJ2-7; D gene unclear. Germline CDR1 reads SEHNR; CDR2 reads FQNEAQ (reference sequence). The V and J ends lost 5 bases and 1 base respectively, with 12 bases between them. CDR3 size: 14 residues. CDR3 in DNA: TGTGCCAGCAGCCTTGTTTCGGTTTCCTACGAGCAGTACTTC. Its translation is CASSLVSVSYEQYF.